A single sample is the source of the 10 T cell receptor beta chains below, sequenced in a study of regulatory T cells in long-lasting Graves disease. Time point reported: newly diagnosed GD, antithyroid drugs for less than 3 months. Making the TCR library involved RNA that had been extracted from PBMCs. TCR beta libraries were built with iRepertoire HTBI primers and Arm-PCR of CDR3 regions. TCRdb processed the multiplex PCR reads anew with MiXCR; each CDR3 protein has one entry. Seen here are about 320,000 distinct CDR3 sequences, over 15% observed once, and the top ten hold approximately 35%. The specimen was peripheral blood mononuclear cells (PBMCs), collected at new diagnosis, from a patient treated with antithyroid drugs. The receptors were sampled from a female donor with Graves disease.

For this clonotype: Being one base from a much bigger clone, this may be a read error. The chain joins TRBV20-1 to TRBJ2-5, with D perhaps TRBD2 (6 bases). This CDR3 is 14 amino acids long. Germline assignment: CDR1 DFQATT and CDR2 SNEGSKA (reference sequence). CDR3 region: CSARGRGEQETHYF. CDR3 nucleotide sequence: TGCAGTGCTAGAGGGAGGGGCGAGCAAGAGACCCACTACTTC.

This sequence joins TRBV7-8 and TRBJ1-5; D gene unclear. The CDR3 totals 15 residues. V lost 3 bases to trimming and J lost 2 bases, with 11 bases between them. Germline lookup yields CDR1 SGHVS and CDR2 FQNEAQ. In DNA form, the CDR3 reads TGTGCCAGCAGCTTTTTGCCTTCGGGCAATCAGCCCCAGCATTTT. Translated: CASSFLPSGNQPQHF.

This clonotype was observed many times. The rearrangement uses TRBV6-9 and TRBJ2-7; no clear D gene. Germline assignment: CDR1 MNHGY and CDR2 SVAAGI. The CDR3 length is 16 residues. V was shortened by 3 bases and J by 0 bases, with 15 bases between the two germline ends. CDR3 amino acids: CASSYGQQTPSYEQYF. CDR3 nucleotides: TGTGCCAGCAGTTACGGGCAACAGACCCCCTCCTACGAGCAGTACTTC.

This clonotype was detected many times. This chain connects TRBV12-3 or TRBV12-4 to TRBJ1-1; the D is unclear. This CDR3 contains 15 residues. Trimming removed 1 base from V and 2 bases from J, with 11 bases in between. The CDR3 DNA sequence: TGTGCCAGCAGTTTAGGCCAGGCCTACAACACTGAAGCTTTCTTT. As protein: CASSLGQAYNTEAFF.

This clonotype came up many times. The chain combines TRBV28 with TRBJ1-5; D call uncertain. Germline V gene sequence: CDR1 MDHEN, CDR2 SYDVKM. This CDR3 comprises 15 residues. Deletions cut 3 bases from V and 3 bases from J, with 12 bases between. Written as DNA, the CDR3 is TGTGCCAGCAGTTTGGCCCGGACCGACAATCAGCCCCAGCATTTT. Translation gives CASSLARTDNQPQHF. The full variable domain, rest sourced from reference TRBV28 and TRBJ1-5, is DVKVTQSSRYLVKRTGEKVFLECVQDMDHENMFWYRQDPGLGLRLIYFSYDVKMKEKGDIPEGYSVSREKKERFSLILESASTNQTSMYLCASSLARTDNQPQHFGDGTRLSIL.

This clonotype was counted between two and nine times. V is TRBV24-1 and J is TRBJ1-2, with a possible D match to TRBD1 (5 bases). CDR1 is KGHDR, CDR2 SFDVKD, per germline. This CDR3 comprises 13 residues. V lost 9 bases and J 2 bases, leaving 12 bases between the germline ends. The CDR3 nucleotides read TGTGCCACCCATGAGACAGAGAACTATGGCTACACCTTC. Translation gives CATHETENYGYTF.

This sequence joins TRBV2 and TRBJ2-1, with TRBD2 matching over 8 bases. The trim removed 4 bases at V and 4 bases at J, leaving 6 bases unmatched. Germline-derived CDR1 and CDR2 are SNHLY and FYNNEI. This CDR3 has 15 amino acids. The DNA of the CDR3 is TGTGCCAGCAGTGTGAGCGGGAGTTATTACAATGAGCAGTTCTTC. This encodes CASSVSGSYYNEQFF.

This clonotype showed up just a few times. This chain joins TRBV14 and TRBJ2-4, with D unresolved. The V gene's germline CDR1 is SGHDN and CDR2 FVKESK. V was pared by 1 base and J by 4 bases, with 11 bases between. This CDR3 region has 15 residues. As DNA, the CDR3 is TGTGCCAGCAGCCAAGGTTCGGGTCGTAAAAACATTCAGTACTTC. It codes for CASSQGSGRKNIQYF.

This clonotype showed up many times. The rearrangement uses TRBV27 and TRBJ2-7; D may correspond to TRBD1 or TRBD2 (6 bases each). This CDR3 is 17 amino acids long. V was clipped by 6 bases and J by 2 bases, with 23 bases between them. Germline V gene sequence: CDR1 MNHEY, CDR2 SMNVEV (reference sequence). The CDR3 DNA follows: TGTGCCAGCAGCAAACTTTCGGGATGGGGGGCGACCTACGAGCAGTACTTC. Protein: CASSKLSGWGATYEQYF.

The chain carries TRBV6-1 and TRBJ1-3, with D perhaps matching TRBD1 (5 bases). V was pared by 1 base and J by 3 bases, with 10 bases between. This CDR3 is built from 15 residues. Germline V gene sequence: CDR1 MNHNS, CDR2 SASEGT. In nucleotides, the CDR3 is TGTGCCAGCAGTGAAGTCGGGGGTTTTGGAAACACCATATATTTT. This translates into CASSEVGGFGNTIYF.